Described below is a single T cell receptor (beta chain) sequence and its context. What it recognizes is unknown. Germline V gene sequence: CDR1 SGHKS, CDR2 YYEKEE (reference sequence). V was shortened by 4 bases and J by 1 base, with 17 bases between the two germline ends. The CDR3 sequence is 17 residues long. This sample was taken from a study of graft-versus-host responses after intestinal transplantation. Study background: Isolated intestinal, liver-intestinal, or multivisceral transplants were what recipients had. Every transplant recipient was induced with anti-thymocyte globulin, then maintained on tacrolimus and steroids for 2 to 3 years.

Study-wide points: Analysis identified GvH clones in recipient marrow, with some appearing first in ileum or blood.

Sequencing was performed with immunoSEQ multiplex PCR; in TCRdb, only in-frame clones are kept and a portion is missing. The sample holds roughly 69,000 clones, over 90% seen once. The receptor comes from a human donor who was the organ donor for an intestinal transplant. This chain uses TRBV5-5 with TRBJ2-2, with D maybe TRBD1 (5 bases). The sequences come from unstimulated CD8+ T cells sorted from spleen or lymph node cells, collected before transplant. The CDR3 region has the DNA TGTGCCAGCAGCCGGTTAGGGGTTGGTAGGAACACCGGGGAGCTGTTTTTT. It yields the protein CASSRLGVGRNTGELFF.